Shown below are 32 T cell receptor beta chains from a single sample sequenced in a study of blood T cell repertoires in COVID-19. Generated by immunoSEQ multiplex PCR, the TCRdb table keeps only in-frame clones and is missing some. The sample yields 120,000 or so clones, roughly 80% seen once. The sequenced sample was peripheral blood. The receptor source for this set is a man between 65 and 79 years old with acute or convalescent COVID-19.

This clone was picked up one time. The genes are TRBV7-8 and TRBJ2-7, with a tentative D call TRBD2 (5 bases). The CDR3 is 15 amino acids. CDR1 is SGHVS and CDR2 is FQNEAQ in the germline V gene. The V gene lost 4 bases and the J gene lost 3 bases, with 16 bases spanning the gap. In nucleotides, the CDR3 is TGTGCCAGCAGCTCCCTAGGAGGCGGCCTCTACGAGCAGTACTTC. Residues: CASSSLGGGLYEQYF. Using reference TRBV7-8 and TRBJ2-7 for the parts outside the CDR3, the full variable domain is GAGVSQSPRYKVAKRGQDVALRCDPISGHVSLFWYQQALGQGPEFLTYFQNEAQLDKSGLPSDRFFAERPEGSVSTLKIQRTQQEDSAVYLCASSSLGGGLYEQYFGPGTRLTVT.

This chain uses TRBV29-1 with TRBJ2-7, with 14 bases matching TRBD2. The CDR3 loop spans 16 amino acids. V lost 4 bases to trimming and J lost 0 bases; unmatched junction nucleotides: 5. Germline loops: CDR1 SQVTM, CDR2 ANQGSEA. CDR3 protein: CSVVGLAGDSSYEQYF. The DNA of the CDR3 is TGCAGCGTTGTGGGACTAGCGGGGGACAGCTCCTACGAGCAGTACTTC.

The chain joins TRBV29-1 to TRBJ2-5; D not resolved. The V and J ends lost 5 bases and 2 bases respectively, with 9 bases between them. Germline CDR1 is SQVTM and CDR2 is ANQGSEA. This CDR3 has 12 amino acids. DNA for the CDR3: TGCAGCGTTTACCGGGTACAAGAGACCCAGTACTTC. Translated: CSVYRVQETQYF.

This clone has just a few counts. The chain employs TRBV7-9 and TRBJ2-7, with TRBD2 matching 10 bases. Germline trimming cut 3 bases from V and 6 bases from J; bases unmatched to any gene: 11. This CDR3 has 16 residues. Germline CDR1 SEHNR, CDR2 FQNEAQ (reference sequence). The CDR3 region has the DNA TGTGCCAGCAGCTTTGGCGGTAGCGGGAGGAGGCGCGAGCAGTACTTC. Amino acids: CASSFGGSGRRREQYF.

The chain uses TRBV7-2 and TRBJ2-5; 8 bases align to TRBD1. This CDR3 region has 15 residues. Unmatched junction bases numbered 10, after V lost 5 bases and J lost 5 bases. The V gene's germline CDR1 is SGHTA and CDR2 FQGNSA. CDR3 DNA sequence: TGTGCCAGCAGCAACCGACCGTCAGGGGGCGAGACCCAGTACTTC. Its protein product is CASSNRPSGGETQYF. Drawing the rest from reference TRBV7-2 and TRBJ2-5, the complete variable domain is GAGVSQSPSNKVTEKGKDVELRCDPISGHTALYWYRQSLGQGLEFLIYFQGNSAPDKSGLPSDRFSAERTGGSVSTLTIQRTQQEDSAVYLCASSNRPSGGETQYFGPGTRLLVL.

The V call is TRBV15, the J call TRBJ2-2, with 8 bases fitting TRBD1. CDR1 and CDR2 from the germline V gene are LNHNV and YYDKDF (reference sequence). The trim removed 6 bases at V and 2 bases at J, leaving 5 bases unmatched. The CDR3 contains 15 residues. Written as DNA, the CDR3 is TGTGCCACCAGGAAGGACAGGGCTAACACCGGGGAGCTGTTTTTT. It specifies CATRKDRANTGELFF.

This clone appeared once. V gene TRBV7-8 combines with J gene TRBJ2-7, with 10 nucleotides matching TRBD1. With 4 bases clipped from V and 7 bases from J, the junction kept 19 bases outside the gene matches. Germline V gives CDR1 SGHVS, CDR2 FQNEAQ. The length of the CDR3 is 18 residues. In DNA form, the CDR3 reads TGTGCCAGCAGCTCCCGGGACAGGGGCTCAAGCGGGAGTGGAGAGCAGTACTTC. It translates to CASSSRDRGSSGSGEQYF.

The J gene is TRBJ1-4, the V gene TRBV14, with D unclear. CDR3 length: 12 residues. In germline, CDR1 is SGHDN, CDR2 FVKESK. Trimming pared 4 bases from V and 8 bases from J, leaving 8 bases between. In nucleotides, the CDR3 is TGTGCCAGCAGCCTCGAGCGAGAAAAACTGTTTTTT. Protein product: CASSLEREKLFF.

The chain is built from TRBV2 and TRBJ2-3; 7 nucleotides line up with TRBD1. Germline values: CDR1 SNHLY, CDR2 FYNNEI. This CDR3 spans 17 amino acids. The junction had 11 bases not matched to a gene; V was cut back by 3 bases and J by 2 bases. The CDR3 sequence: CASSDRVQGPHTDTQYF. Here the CDR3 DNA reads TGTGCCAGCAGTGACCGGGTACAGGGGCCGCACACAGATACGCAGTATTTT.

The chain links TRBV28 to TRBJ1-2; 7 nucleotides line up with TRBD1. Germline trimming cut 7 bases from V and 9 bases from J; bases unmatched to any gene: 11. Germline CDR1 and CDR2: MDHEN and SYDVKM. The CDR3 sequence is 13 residues long. DNA of the CDR3: TGTGCCAGCACCATCGACAGGGCGAGGAGCTACACCTTC. It translates to CASTIDRARSYTF.

Regarding this clone: A read error may account for a junction end that differs from germline. The rearrangement links TRBV5-4 to TRBJ1-1; the match to TRBD1 covers 7 bases. Germline V gives CDR1 SGHNT, CDR2 YYREEE (reference sequence). There are 16 residues in the CDR3. The CDR3 here is CASSLNRGGGNSEAFF. CDR3 sequence (DNA): TGTGCCAGCAGCCTGAACAGGGGAGGTGGGAACTCTGAAGCTTTCTTT.

The sample holds a few counts of this clone. The chain uses TRBV5-1 and TRBJ2-7, with 9 positions matching TRBD2. The CDR3 has 14 residues. Germline assignment: CDR1 SGHRS and CDR2 YFSETQ. The V gene end was trimmed by 8 bases and the J gene end by 3 bases; junction bases not matched to a gene: 9. The DNA of the CDR3 is TGCGCCAGTTATAGCGGGAGTAACGGCTACGAGCAGTACTTC. Encoded protein: CASYSGSNGYEQYF.

The rearrangement joins TRBV15 to TRBJ2-7; D may be TRBD1 (6 bases). The V and J ends lost 0 bases and 3 bases respectively, with 12 bases between them. CDR1 is LNHNV, CDR2 YYDKDF, per germline (reference sequence). The CDR3 contains 15 residues. The CDR3 region has the DNA TGTGCCACCAGCAGAGATTTTGGGGGCCACTACGAGCAGTACTTC. Protein: CATSRDFGGHYEQYF.

This rearrangement joins TRBV5-6 to TRBJ2-7, with 9 bases identical to TRBD2. Germline V gene data show CDR1 as SGHDT and CDR2 as YYEEEE. The CDR3 extends over 14 amino acids. The trim removed 7 bases at V and 2 bases at J, leaving 7 bases unmatched. The CDR3 protein is CASGGSSGAYEQYF. CDR3 nucleotide sequence: TGTGCCAGCGGGGGGTCTAGCGGGGCCTACGAGCAGTACTTC. Looking up the rest from reference TRBV5-6 and TRBJ2-7 gives the full variable domain: DAGVTQSPTHLIKTRGQQVTLRCSPKSGHDTVSWYQQALGQGPQFIFQYYEEEERQRGNFPDRFSGHQFPNYSSELNVNALLLGDSALYLCASGGSSGAYEQYFGPGTRLTVT.

The rearrangement joins TRBV19 to TRBJ1-3; weak D call: TRBD1 (6 bases). The CDR3 contains 17 residues. Trimming stripped 3 bases from V and 0 bases from J, with 15 bases between. CDR1 LNHDA and CDR2 SQIVND come from the germline V gene (reference sequence). The CDR3 DNA follows: TGTGCCAGTAGTATTGACCAGGGGACCCACTCTGGAAACACCATATATTTT. It encodes CASSIDQGTHSGNTIYF.

This clone was observed a single time. The rearrangement links TRBV10-3 to TRBJ1-1; a weak D match, TRBD1 (5 bases). V shed 10 bases and J shed 0 bases, with 12 bases lying between them. Looked up from germline, CDR1 is ENHRY and CDR2 is SYGVKD. The CDR3 consists of 13 residues. The CDR3 nucleotides read TGTGCCACCCGTGGGGCGGTGAACACTGAAGCTTTCTTT. Translated, it gives CATRGAVNTEAFF.

The rearrangement joins TRBV6-2 or TRBV6-3 to TRBJ2-5; 9 positions agree with TRBD1. The CDR3 covers 16 residues. Germline values: CDR1 MNHEY, CDR2 SVGEGT. The V segment lost 2 bases and the J segment 4 bases; nucleotides outside the gene matches: 8. CDR3 sequence reads: CASSYGLTGGVETQYF. The CDR3 DNA reads TGTGCCAGCAGTTACGGTTTGACAGGGGGTGTAGAGACCCAGTACTTC.

The V call is TRBV19, the J call TRBJ2-7; 13 nucleotides align to TRBD2. CDR3 length equals 15 residues. Per germline, CDR1 LNHDA and CDR2 SQIVND (reference sequence). With 8 bases clipped from V and 3 bases from J, the junction kept 7 bases outside the gene matches. The CDR3 region is CASSTSGGSFYEQYF. The CDR3 DNA follows: TGTGCCAGTTCGACTAGCGGGGGGTCCTTCTACGAGCAGTACTTC.

This sequence joins TRBV28 and TRBJ2-7; possibly TRBD2 for D (6 bases). V was clipped by 6 bases and J by 3 bases, with 18 bases between them. This CDR3 is 15 amino acids long. In germline, CDR1 is MDHEN, CDR2 SYDVKM. The CDR3 is CASSNLAQRYYEQYF. The CDR3 DNA reads as TGTGCCAGCAGCAACCTAGCGCAAAGGTACTACGAGCAGTACTTC. Variable domain in full (rest from reference TRBV28 and TRBJ2-7): DVKVTQSSRYLVKRTGEKVFLECVQDMDHENMFWYRQDPGLGLRLIYFSYDVKMKEKGDIPEGYSVSREKKERFSLILESASTNQTSMYLCASSNLAQRYYEQYFGPGTRLTVT.

The gene calls are TRBV29-1 and TRBJ2-1; D not certain. The CDR3 is 14 residues long. CDR1 is SQVTM and CDR2 is ANQGSEA in the germline V gene. The germline V and J ends were trimmed by 0 bases and 2 bases, with 8 bases remaining between them. CDR3 sequence: CSVEEPHTYNEQFF. The CDR3 DNA reads as TGCAGCGTTGAAGAGCCACACACCTACAATGAGCAGTTCTTC.

The rearrangement joins TRBV6-5 to TRBJ1-5; no clear D. Germline-derived CDR1 and CDR2 are MNHEY and SVGAGI. The germline V and J ends were trimmed by 2 bases and 5 bases, with 7 bases remaining between them. The CDR3 length is 13 residues. The CDR3 DNA follows: TGTGCCAGCAGTTACACACAAGATCAGCCCCAGCATTTT. It yields the protein CASSYTQDQPQHF.

The chain has TRBV29-1 and TRBJ2-1, with TRBD2 identical over 10 bases. The CDR3 runs to 19 residues. V gave up 7 bases and J gave up 6 bases; unmatched junction bases: 24. CDR1 is SQVTM and CDR2 is ANQGSEA in the germline V gene. The CDR3 loop reads CSAHRGTSVLTSLSNEQFF. CDR3 nucleotides: TGCAGCGCCCATCGGGGGACTAGCGTCCTCACGTCGCTTTCCAATGAGCAGTTCTTC.

This sequence joins TRBV6-2 or TRBV6-3 and TRBJ2-2, with 7 bases matching TRBD2. V trimming: 4 bases; J trimming: 1 base; junction bases outside the gene matches: 3. The germline gives CDR1 MNHEY, CDR2 SVGEGT. CDR3 length: 15 residues. This chain's CDR3 is CASSLAGLNTGELFF. The CDR3 DNA reads as TGTGCCAGCAGTTTAGCGGGCCTGAACACCGGGGAGCTGTTTTTT.

This rearrangement joins TRBV19 to TRBJ1-2; 8 positions agree with TRBD1. Per the germline V gene, CDR1 is LNHDA and CDR2 is SQIVND (reference sequence). V lost 3 bases, J lost 8 bases, and 14 bases stayed unmatched. The CDR3 length is 16 residues. The CDR3 nucleotides are TGTGCCAGTAGTATGCAGGACAGGGTGGAACTATACGGCTACACCTTC. It yields the protein CASSMQDRVELYGYTF.

The J gene is TRBJ1-6, the V gene TRBV30; no definite D call. The V gene lost 3 bases and the J gene lost 0 bases, with 3 bases spanning the gap. This CDR3 is built from 13 residues. Germline CDR1 reads GTSNPN; CDR2 reads SVGIG (reference sequence). The DNA for the CDR3 is TGTGCCTGGAGCGGCTCCTATAATTCACCCCTCCACTTT. This encodes CAWSGSYNSPLHF.

The rearrangement joins TRBV21-1 to TRBJ1-2. TRBV21-1 is a pseudogene. This CDR3 is built from 14 residues. For the CDR3, the DNA is TGTGCCAGCAGCAAAGCGCTTAGCGCAAATGGCTACACCTTC. Encoded protein: CASSKALSANGYTF.

This sequence joins TRBV14 and TRBJ2-6; 10 nucleotides align to TRBD1. CDR3 length: 16 amino acids. The ends lost 3 bases at V and 3 bases at J; junction bases unmatched: 2. Germline CDR1 reads SGHDN; CDR2 reads FVKESK. This CDR3 is CASSQGQGYGANVLTF. Written as DNA, the CDR3 is TGTGCCAGCAGCCAGGGACAGGGGTATGGGGCCAACGTCCTGACTTTC.

This clone has a handful of counts. The chain employs TRBV6-5 and TRBJ2-3; no firm D call. CDR1 and CDR2 (germline): MNHEY, SVGAGI. The CDR3 is 13 residues long. Trimming pared 6 bases from V and 1 base from J, leaving 8 bases between. This chain's CDR3 is CASRSPGTDTQYF. The CDR3 DNA reads TGTGCCAGCAGATCCCCGGGCACAGATACGCAGTATTTT.

This clone has more than one count but fewer than ten. The V gene is TRBV7-8, the J gene TRBJ1-5; perhaps TRBD1 as D (6 bases). Per the germline V gene, CDR1 is SGHVS and CDR2 is FQNEAQ. This CDR3 is built from 14 residues. The V and J ends lost 4 bases and 5 bases respectively, with 12 bases between them. For the CDR3, the DNA is TGTGCCAGCAGCTCACAGGGTTTTTATCAGCCCCAGCATTTT. It encodes CASSSQGFYQPQHF.

Regarding this clone: The same CDR3 can be traced to other DNA sequences in this sample. The rearrangement links TRBV5-4 to TRBJ2-3, with a possible D match to TRBD1 (6 bases). Germline V gives CDR1 SGHNT, CDR2 YYREEE (reference sequence). CDR3 length: 15 residues. With 2 bases removed from V and 0 bases from J, the gap between germline ends came to 10 bases. The CDR3 DNA sequence: TGTGCCAGCAGCTTAGGGGGTAGTAGCACAGATACGCAGTATTTT. It encodes CASSLGGSSTDTQYF.

This clone came up once. The chain carries TRBV30 and TRBJ1-5; 9 bases match TRBD1. This CDR3 is built from 15 residues. Germline V gives CDR1 GTSNPN, CDR2 SVGIG (reference sequence). V lost 2 bases to trimming and J lost 7 bases; unmatched junction nucleotides: 9. CDR3 nucleotide sequence: TGTGCCTGGAGTCGTTCTCGGACAGGGGTCCAGCCCCAGCATTTT. Its translation: CAWSRSRTGVQPQHF.

The J gene is TRBJ1-5, the V gene TRBV6-5; a weak D match, TRBD1 (5 bases). CDR1 is MNHEY, CDR2 SVGAGI, per germline. This CDR3 is 13 amino acids long. The V end lost 5 bases, the J end lost 9 bases, and 14 bases lay between the germline ends. DNA of the CDR3: TGTGCCAGCAGTCCCAACTTGGGGGGGCCCCAGCATTTT. This encodes CASSPNLGGPQHF.